The next 24 T cell receptor beta chains were all read from a single sample in a study of blood T cell repertoires in COVID-19. Some clones are missing from TCRdb's copy, which holds only in-frame ones; the method was immunoSEQ multiplex PCR. The table shows 150,000 to 170,000 clones, with around three quarters occurring only once. What was sequenced was peripheral blood. These receptors all come from a man older than 75 with acute or convalescent COVID-19.

CDR3: CASSYTGGNNEKLFF. DNA of the CDR3: TGTGCCAGCAGCTACACAGGGGGCAATAATGAAAAACTGTTTTTT. The V and J genes are TRBV11-2 and TRBJ1-4; 9 nucleotides align to TRBD1. V shed 4 bases, J shed 4 bases, and the junction held 4 bases outside the gene matches. CDR1 and CDR2 from the germline V gene are SGHAT and FQNNGV. The CDR3 is 15 amino acids.

The chain has TRBV28 and TRBJ1-4; 7 bases align to TRBD1. CDR1 and CDR2 (germline): MDHEN, SYDVKM. After removal of 6 bases from V and 0 bases from J, the junction contained 4 bases not matched to a gene. The CDR3 has 15 amino acids. CDR3 region: CASRRQGATNEKLFF. CDR3 nucleotides: TGTGCCAGCAGAAGACAGGGTGCAACTAATGAAAAACTGTTTTTT.

This clone was detected only once. Here the CDR3 DNA reads TGTGCCTGGGAGGGGGCGCGGAATGAGCAGTTCTTC. Translation gives CAWEGARNEQFF. The chain joins TRBV30 to TRBJ2-1; 7 bases fit TRBD1. In germline, CDR1 is GTSNPN, CDR2 SVGIG (reference sequence). J lost 7 bases, V lost 5 bases, and 5 bases had no gene match. This CDR3 spans 12 amino acids. The whole variable domain, remainder taken from reference TRBV30 and TRBJ2-1, is SQTIHQWPATLVQPVGSPLSLECTVEGTSNPNLYWYRQAAGRGLQLLFYSVGIGQISSEVPQNLSASRPQDRQFILSSKKLLLSDSGFYLCAWEGARNEQFFGPGTRLTVL.

This clone has just one count. The rearrangement links TRBV19 to TRBJ1-3, with D possibly matching TRBD1 (6 bases). In germline, CDR1 is LNHDA, CDR2 SQIVND (reference sequence). Trimming cost V 2 bases and J 4 bases, with 9 bases left between them. The CDR3 has 14 amino acids. The CDR3 sequence: CASSILGQGNTIYF. The CDR3 nucleotides are TGTGCCAGTAGTATACTGGGACAAGGAAACACCATATATTTT.

This chain uses TRBV30 with TRBJ1-2; tentative D call: TRBD1 (6 bases). The V gene lost 1 base and the J gene lost 4 bases, with 13 bases spanning the gap. Germline V lookup: CDR1 GTSNPN, CDR2 SVGIG (reference sequence). The CDR3 covers 14 residues. As DNA, the CDR3 is TGTGCCTGGAGTGCTACAGGGTACGGCTATGGCTACACCTTC. This gives the protein CAWSATGYGYGYTF.

The chain carries TRBV25-1 and TRBJ2-6, with D possibly being TRBD1 (5 bases). V lost 6 bases and J 0 bases, leaving 6 bases between the germline ends. This CDR3 is 14 amino acids long. The V gene's germline CDR1 is MGHDK and CDR2 SYGVNS. CDR3 sequence reads: CASSDSSGANVLTF. Written as DNA, the CDR3 is TGTGCCAGCAGCGACAGCTCTGGGGCCAACGTCCTGACTTTC.

This clone has only a few counts. This rearrangement joins TRBV19 to TRBJ2-1; D perhaps matches TRBD1 (5 bases). V gave up 5 bases and J gave up 0 bases, with 17 bases separating them. This CDR3 region has 17 residues. Germline values: CDR1 LNHDA, CDR2 SQIVND (reference sequence). Written as DNA, the CDR3 is TGTGCCAGTAGTCCCGAAGGGGCGGAAAGCTCCTACAATGAGCAGTTCTTC. Amino acids: CASSPEGAESSYNEQFF.

The chain employs TRBV5-4 and TRBJ1-1, with D possibly TRBD1 on 6 matching bases. The ends were cut back, 2 bases at V and 2 bases at J, with 10 bases in the middle. This CDR3 comprises 14 residues. Germline V gene lookup returns CDR1 SGHNT and CDR2 YYREEE (reference sequence). CDR3 sequence: CASSLRTVNTEAFF. CDR3 in DNA: TGTGCCAGCAGCTTAAGGACAGTTAACACTGAAGCTTTCTTT.

There are a few counts of this clone. The V and J genes are TRBV3-1 (or the pseudogene TRBV3-2) and TRBJ1-5; D perhaps matches TRBD1 (6 bases). The CDR3 has 15 residues. Deletions cut 1 base from V and 5 bases from J, with 12 bases between. Per germline, CDR1 LGHDT and CDR2 YNNKEL (reference sequence). The CDR3 loop is CASSQGQGTYQPQHF. In nucleotides, the CDR3 is TGTGCCAGCAGCCAAGGGCAGGGGACCTATCAGCCCCAGCATTTT.

The J gene is TRBJ1-2, the V gene TRBV4-1; possible D gene TRBD1, 6 bases. The CDR3 is made up of 14 amino acids. Germline-derived CDR1 and CDR2 are MGHRA and YSYEKL. Trimming removed 6 bases from V and 4 bases from J, with 15 bases in between. CDR3 in amino acids: CASSSPGQLYGYTF. CDR3 sequence (DNA): TGCGCCAGCAGTTCTCCGGGACAACTCTATGGCTACACCTTC.

V gene TRBV5-6 combines with J gene TRBJ1-2; unclear D gene. Germline lookup yields CDR1 SGHDT and CDR2 YYEEEE. This CDR3 contains 11 residues. V dropped 1 base and J dropped 7 bases, with 5 bases sitting between them. CDR3 sequence (DNA): TGTGCCAGCAGCTTGCGCGGTGGCTACACCTTC. Its translation: CASSLRGGYTF.

The rearrangement uses TRBV12-3 or TRBV12-4 and TRBJ2-7; 7 bases align to TRBD2. After removal of 6 bases from V and 10 bases from J, the junction contained 9 bases not matched to a gene. CDR3 length equals 12 residues. In DNA form, the CDR3 reads TGTGCCAGCAGCGCGGGACTACCTATCCAGTACTTC. It encodes CASSAGLPIQYF.

This chain links TRBV9 with TRBJ2-3, with 8 bases lining up with TRBD2. The CDR3 loop spans 15 amino acids. The J segment lost 5 bases and the V segment lost 3 bases, leaving 8 bases of the junction unmatched. Germline loops: CDR1 SGDLS, CDR2 YYNGEE. The DNA for the CDR3 is TGTGCCAGCAGCGACCTGCGGGGGGCCTTAGATACGCAGTATTTT. Its translation: CASSDLRGALDTQYF.

This clone was counted ten times or more. This chain connects TRBV7-9 to TRBJ1-3; 7 bases match TRBD1. The germline V gene encodes CDR1 SEHNR and CDR2 FQNEAQ (reference sequence). V shed 6 bases and J 0 bases; nucleotides not matched to a gene: 14. The CDR3 consists of 18 residues. The CDR3 DNA is TGTGCCAGCAGATTCCGGGACAGTTCAACTCTCTCTGGAAACACCATATATTTT. As protein: CASRFRDSSTLSGNTIYF.

In regard to this clone: The junction differs from germline at one of its ends, possibly a read error. The chain combines TRBV29-1 with TRBJ2-1; a weak D match, TRBD1 (5 bases). Germline V gene lookup returns CDR1 SQVTM and CDR2 ANQGSEA. The CDR3 is 14 residues long. CDR3 region: CSAEVPGPYNEQFF. For the CDR3, the DNA is TGCAGCGCTGAAGTCCCAGGGCCATACAATGAGCAGTTCTTC.

The V and J genes are TRBV2 and TRBJ1-6; TRBD1 agrees at 9 bases. J was trimmed by 7 bases and V by 7 bases; bases with no gene match: 8. The CDR3 sequence is 15 residues long. In germline, CDR1 is SNHLY, CDR2 FYNNEI. CDR3 sequence reads: CASTPTGTGNSPLHF. For the CDR3, the DNA is TGTGCCAGCACCCCGACGGGGACAGGGAATTCACCCCTCCACTTT.

V and J are TRBV6-5 and TRBJ2-5; possibly TRBD1 for D (5 bases). The CDR3 sequence is 15 residues long. The V gene's germline CDR1 is MNHEY and CDR2 SVGAGI. Trimming removed 4 bases at V and 0 bases at J, with 12 bases between. CDR3 protein: CASSLGAHHQETQYF. CDR3 bases: TGTGCCAGCAGTTTAGGGGCCCATCACCAAGAGACCCAGTACTTC.

The rearrangement uses TRBV6-5 and TRBJ2-2, with 14 nucleotides matching TRBD2. CDR1 is MNHEY and CDR2 is SVGAGI in the germline V gene. The length of the CDR3 is 13 residues. V dropped 6 bases and J dropped 12; count of bases not matched to a gene: 3. The CDR3 DNA follows: TGTGCCAGCAGGGGACTAGCGGGGGACAAGCTGTTTTTT. It encodes CASRGLAGDKLFF.

V is TRBV11-2 and J is TRBJ2-1; 13 nucleotides align to TRBD2. Germline V lookup: CDR1 SGHAT, CDR2 FQNNGV. Trimming removed 5 bases from V and 9 bases from J; junction bases left unmatched: 10. The CDR3 loop spans 16 amino acids. The chain's CDR3 is CASSLGLAGARGEQFF. The DNA of the CDR3 is TGTGCCAGCAGCCTCGGACTAGCGGGGGCCCGGGGTGAGCAGTTCTTC. Based on the CDR3 plus reference TRBV11-2 and TRBJ2-1, the full variable domain is EAGVAQSPRYKIIEKRQSVAFWCNPISGHATLYWYQQILGQGPKLLIQFQNNGVVDDSQLPKDRFSAERLKGVDSTLKIQPAKLEDSAVYLCASSLGLAGARGEQFFGPGTRLTVL.

The chain carries TRBV3-1 (or the pseudogene TRBV3-2) and TRBJ1-1; D ambiguous. Trimming cost V 1 base and J 8 bases, with 14 bases left between them. CDR3 length: 14 residues. The germline V gene encodes CDR1 LGHDT and CDR2 YNNKEL (reference sequence). CDR3 protein: CASSQVQGRSEAFF. The CDR3, as DNA: TGTGCCAGCAGCCAAGTACAAGGGAGGTCGGAAGCTTTCTTT.

This clone has just a few counts. This chain uses TRBV6-5 with TRBJ2-7; 8 positions agree with TRBD2. V lost 6 bases to trimming and J lost 4 bases; unmatched junction nucleotides: 8. Germline CDR1 and CDR2: MNHEY and SVGAGI. The CDR3 is 14 amino acids. CDR3 nucleotides: TGTGCCAGCAGGGATGGACTAGCAGGGTACGAGCAGTACGTC. Translation gives CASRDGLAGYEQYV.

This clone was seen only a few times. The V gene is TRBV5-1, the J gene TRBJ2-1; possibly TRBD1 for D (6 bases). The CDR3 spans 16 residues. Germline CDR1 SGHRS, CDR2 YFSETQ. V was pared by 1 base and J by 4 bases, with 15 bases between. The CDR3, as DNA: TGCGCCAGCAGCTTGCTTCACAGGGTCGAGTACAATGAGCAGTTCTTC. Its translation is CASSLLHRVEYNEQFF.

V and J are TRBV5-4 and TRBJ2-1, with 8 nucleotides matching TRBD1. The CDR3 covers 15 residues. The ends lost 2 bases at V and 3 bases at J; junction bases unmatched: 4. Germline V gives CDR1 SGHNT, CDR2 YYREEE (reference sequence). CDR3 region: CASSLAGTGYNEQFF. The CDR3, as DNA: TGTGCCAGCAGCTTAGCCGGGACAGGCTACAATGAGCAGTTCTTC. Filled out from reference TRBV5-4 and TRBJ2-1, the complete variable domain reads ETGVTQSPTHLIKTRGQQVTLRCSSQSGHNTVSWYQQALGQGPQFIFQYYREEENGRGNFPPRFSGLQFPNYSSELNVNALELDDSALYLCASSLAGTGYNEQFFGPGTRLTVL.

The chain couples TRBV7-9 to TRBJ1-4, with 7 bases lining up with TRBD1. Germline CDR1 SEHNR, CDR2 FQNEAQ (reference sequence). The CDR3 has 14 amino acids. The V gene end was trimmed by 4 bases and the J gene end by 5 bases; junction bases not matched to a gene: 4. The CDR3 here is CASSYTRGNEKLFF. As DNA, the CDR3 is TGTGCCAGCAGCTACACCAGGGGGAATGAAAAACTGTTTTTT. The whole variable domain, remainder taken from reference TRBV7-9 and TRBJ1-4, is DTGVSQNPRHKITKRGQNVTFRCDPISEHNRLYWYRQTLGQGPEFLTYFQNEAQLEKSRLLSDRFSAERPKGSFSTLEIQRTEQGDSAMYLCASSYTRGNEKLFFGSGTQLSVL.